This T cell receptor (beta chain) emerged from a study of tumor-infiltrating lymphocytes in primary liver carcinoma. From unsorted bulk tissue weighing about 20-31 mg, DNA and RNA were co-extracted. CDR3 length: 15 residues. Trimming cost V 3 bases and J 9 bases, with 18 bases left between them. CDR1 is SGHDT, CDR2 YYEEEE, per germline. From 450 to 550 ng total RNA, TCR beta cDNA was generated with a primer in the constant region. Three-round nested multiplex PCR performed with slightly modified ARM-PCR produced the TCR beta libraries. Investigators reported that the first two PCR rounds, at 10 cycles each, used TRBV1-TRBV30 forward primers with a C-beta reverse primer. One entry per CDR3 protein, called by TCRdb with MiXCR from the multiplex PCR reads. Of 100,000 or so distinct CDR3 sequences listed, approximately 80% are singletons.

V is TRBV5-6 and J is TRBJ2-2; D possibly corresponds to TRBD2 (7 bases). This TCR was recovered from a man aged 35 to 55 with primary liver carcinoma and hepatitis B virus infection. Specimen: liver tumor tissue from sampling region 3. Subset described: tumor region T3, left-lateral pole. CDR3 sequence (DNA): TGTGCCAGCAGCTCCGGGGGGCTTGATACCAGGGAGCTGTTTTTT. It encodes CASSSGGLDTRELFF.